The clone carrying this T cell receptor (beta chain) was observed at least ten times. This entry comes from a study of early T cells in non-severe SARS-CoV-2 infection. One entry per CDR3 protein results from TCRdb running MiXCR on the 5' RACE reads. This table has over 75,000 distinct CDR3 sequences, approximately 13% appearing once. There are 15 residues in the CDR3. CDR1 and CDR2 from the germline V gene are SGHTA and FQGNSA. V lost 4 bases to trimming and J lost 13 bases; unmatched junction nucleotides: 10. Sequencing used whole blood. The origin of this receptor is an adult who was a healthcare worker with PCR-confirmed SARS-CoV-2 infection or an uninfected control (not recorded which). The V gene is TRBV7-2, the J gene TRBJ2-4, with 13 nucleotides matching TRBD2. CDR3 coding DNA: TGTGCCAGCAGCTCACCGACTAGCGGGGGGCCCGCACAGTACTTC. This translates into CASSSPTSGGPAQYF.